The 9 T cell receptor beta chains reported below all come from one sample, sequenced in a study of blood T cell repertoires in COVID-19. Only in-frame clones appear in the TCRdb table, and some are missing; sequencing was by immunoSEQ multiplex PCR. The sample lists nearly 400,000 clones, approximately 89% occurring once. The source material was PBMCs or T cells enriched from blood (not recorded which). The receptors shown here come from a woman under 40 who had recovered from COVID-19.

The rearrangement joins TRBV25-1 to TRBJ1-2, with D unresolved. The CDR3 runs to 11 residues. CDR1 MGHDK and CDR2 SYGVNS come from the germline V gene. V lost 1 base and J lost 8, with 5 bases in between. CDR3 in DNA: TGTGCCAGCAGTGAATCGGGGGGCTACACCTTC. It translates to CASSESGGYTF.

This clone has a single count. The J gene is TRBJ2-7, the V gene TRBV3-1 (or the pseudogene TRBV3-2), with D uncertain. V lost 4 bases to trimming and J lost 0 bases, with 10 bases between them. The CDR3 contains 14 residues. The germline V gene has CDR1 LGHDT and CDR2 YNNKEL (reference sequence). The CDR3 region has the DNA TGTGCCAGCAGCCTGCAGACTGACTCCTACGAGCAGTACTTC. Encoded protein: CASSLQTDSYEQYF.

The sample holds a few counts of this clone. The rearrangement uses TRBV28 and TRBJ2-1; a possible D gene is TRBD1 (7 bases). There are 16 residues in the CDR3. V was pared by 7 bases and J by 3 bases, with 19 bases between. Germline assignment: CDR1 MDHEN and CDR2 SYDVKM. CDR3 loop: CASTLGAQGGYNEQFF. The CDR3, as DNA: TGTGCCAGCACCCTAGGGGCCCAGGGGGGCTACAATGAGCAGTTCTTC.

J is TRBJ1-5 and V is TRBV5-8; 10 bases map to TRBD1. Germline V gene sequence: CDR1 SGHTS, CDR2 YDEGEE. The J segment lost 5 bases and the V segment lost 5 bases, leaving 10 bases of the junction unmatched. The CDR3 loop spans 16 amino acids. The CDR3, as DNA: TGTGCCAGCAGAAAACCGGGACAGGGGAGCGATCAGCCCCAGCATTTT. As protein: CASRKPGQGSDQPQHF.

The CDR3 DNA sequence: TGTGCCAGCAGTCGGGACAGGGGATGGCACGAGCAGTACTTC. It specifies CASSRDRGWHEQYF. The rearrangement joins TRBV27 to TRBJ2-7, with 10 nucleotides matching TRBD1. Per germline, CDR1 MNHEY and CDR2 SMNVEV (reference sequence). V dropped 5 bases and J dropped 5; count of bases not matched to a gene: 6. The CDR3 runs to 14 residues.

This sequence joins TRBV5-6 and TRBJ2-7, with 9 bases aligning to TRBD1. The germline gives CDR1 SGHDT, CDR2 YYEEEE. This CDR3 region has 14 residues. V trimming: 0 bases; J trimming: 3 bases; junction bases outside the gene matches: 1. The CDR3 DNA is TGTGCCAGCAGCTTGGGGACAGGGGTCTACGAGCAGTACTTC. Its translation is CASSLGTGVYEQYF.

V is TRBV5-1 and J is TRBJ1-5; D remains unclear. The CDR3 runs 15 residues. Germline V CDR1 and CDR2: SGHRS, YFSETQ. Trimming took 0 bases from V and 3 from J, leaving 10 bases between them. The CDR3 here is CASSLGGSVNQPQHF. CDR3 nucleotides: TGCGCCAGCAGCTTGGGCGGTTCGGTCAATCAGCCCCAGCATTTT.

Only one count was recorded for this clone. The J gene is TRBJ1-2, the V gene TRBV6-5, with a tentative D call TRBD1 (5 bases). The germline V and J ends were trimmed by 5 bases and 5 bases, with 12 bases remaining between them. This CDR3 spans 13 amino acids. The germline gives CDR1 MNHEY, CDR2 SVGAGI. The CDR3 DNA reads TGTGCCAGCAGTAGGGGCAGTTCATATGGCTACACCTTC. Its translation: CASSRGSSYGYTF.

This clone was seen just once. In DNA form, the CDR3 reads TGTGCCAGCTCCCCCGGGACTTCGACGAACACTGAAGCTTTCTTT. This encodes CASSPGTSTNTEAFF. The chain links TRBV18 to TRBJ1-1; a possible D gene is TRBD1 (5 bases). The germline V gene has CDR1 KGHSH and CDR2 LQKENI. The CDR3 covers 15 residues. V was pared by 6 bases and J by 1 base, with 15 bases between. Filled out from reference TRBV18 and TRBJ1-1, the complete variable domain reads NAGVMQNPRHLVRRRGQEARLRCSPMKGHSHVYWYRQLPEEGLKFMVYLQKENIIDESGMPKERFSAEFPKEGPSILRIQQVVRGDSAAYFCASSPGTSTNTEAFFGQGTRLTVV.